One and the same sample provided the 29 T cell receptor beta chains below, sequenced in a study of blood T cell repertoires in COVID-19. Sequenced by immunoSEQ multiplex PCR; TCRdb stores in-frame clones only, minus some. Of around 310,000 clones in the sample, roughly 86% were seen once. The specimen sequenced was PBMCs or T cells enriched from blood (not recorded which). Source of these receptors: a woman aged 25 to 45 who had recovered from COVID-19.

The rearrangement joins TRBV29-1 to TRBJ1-5; 8 bases match TRBD1. Germline V gene lookup returns CDR1 SQVTM and CDR2 ANQGSEA. With V trimmed by 4 bases and J by 6 bases, 5 bases remained unmatched. This CDR3 region has 13 residues. Here the CDR3 reads CSVAEQGGQPQHF. The CDR3 nucleotides are TGCAGCGTTGCGGAACAGGGGGGTCAGCCCCAGCATTTT.

V is TRBV11-3 and J is TRBJ2-2, with 7 positions matching TRBD1. With V trimmed by 2 bases and J by 5 bases, 2 bases remained unmatched. The CDR3 contains 14 residues. Germline V gene lookup returns CDR1 SGHNT and CDR2 YENEEA. This CDR3 is CASSLTQGTGELFF. DNA for the CDR3: TGTGCCAGCAGCTTAACACAGGGGACCGGGGAGCTGTTTTTT.

The V gene is TRBV4-2, the J gene TRBJ2-3, with TRBD2 matching 9 bases. Germline V gene lookup returns CDR1 LGHNA and CDR2 YNFKEQ. This CDR3 comprises 19 residues. J gave up 0 bases and V 0 bases, and 10 bases lay outside the gene matches. In DNA form, the CDR3 reads TGTGCCAGCAGCCAAGAGTCCGTAGCGGGAGTTTATAGCACAGATACGCAGTATTTT. As protein: CASSQESVAGVYSTDTQYF.

The chain is built from TRBV27 and TRBJ2-3; the match to TRBD2 covers 14 bases. V dropped 7 bases and J dropped 13; count of bases not matched to a gene: 13. This CDR3 comprises 15 residues. Germline V gene sequence: CDR1 MNHEY, CDR2 SMNVEV (reference sequence). The CDR3 DNA sequence: TGTGCCAGCACTCCCCCGGGGACTAGCGGGAGAGCGGAGTATTTT. Translated: CASTPPGTSGRAEYF.

This clone was recorded only once. V gene TRBV28 combines with J gene TRBJ2-5; perhaps TRBD1 as D (5 bases). There are 13 residues in the CDR3. V gave up 7 bases and J gave up 3 bases, with 12 bases separating them. Germline V lookup: CDR1 MDHEN, CDR2 SYDVKM. CDR3 DNA: TGTGCCAGCACTGGATTAGGGGAAGAGACCCAGTACTTC. Encoded protein: CASTGLGEETQYF. The complete variable domain, with remaining parts taken from reference TRBV28 and TRBJ2-5, reads DVKVTQSSRYLVKRTGEKVFLECVQDMDHENMFWYRQDPGLGLRLIYFSYDVKMKEKGDIPEGYSVSREKKERFSLILESASTNQTSMYLCASTGLGEETQYFGPGTRLLVL.

The chain carries TRBV11-2 and TRBJ2-5, with 9 bases aligning to TRBD1. Germline CDR1 and CDR2: SGHAT and FQNNGV. This CDR3 spans 15 amino acids. Losses at the gene ends were 6 bases for V and 5 bases for J; bases not matched to a gene: 10. The CDR3 is CASRSKQGAGETQYF. The CDR3 bases are TGTGCCAGCAGATCGAAACAGGGGGCCGGGGAGACCCAGTACTTC. Full variable domain (remainder filled in from reference TRBV11-2 and TRBJ2-5): EAGVAQSPRYKIIEKRQSVAFWCNPISGHATLYWYQQILGQGPKLLIQFQNNGVVDDSQLPKDRFSAERLKGVDSTLKIQPAKLEDSAVYLCASRSKQGAGETQYFGPGTRLLVL.

The V and J genes are TRBV3-1 (or the pseudogene TRBV3-2) and TRBJ2-7; 13 bases are shared with TRBD2. Looked up from germline, CDR1 is LGHDT and CDR2 is YNNKEL (reference sequence). This CDR3 has 14 residues. J lost 6 bases, V lost 3 bases, and 2 bases had no gene match. The DNA for the CDR3 is TGTGCCAGCAGCCAGGGACTAGCGGGATTCGAGCAGTACTTC. Amino acids: CASSQGLAGFEQYF.

The V gene is TRBV7-2, the J gene TRBJ1-5; no reliable D call. From germline, CDR1 is SGHTA and CDR2 FQGNSA. Trimming removed 4 bases at V and 9 bases at J, with 16 bases between. The CDR3 is 14 amino acids. CDR3 nucleotide sequence: TGTGCCAGCAGCTCGGACGGAGGAATGGGGCCCCAGCATTTT. Encoded protein: CASSSDGGMGPQHF.

The chain's CDR3 is CASSKDPGRTGNTEAFF. CDR3 DNA sequence: TGTGCCAGCAGTAAAGACCCAGGACGAACAGGAAACACTGAAGCTTTCTTT. V usage is TRBV6-1 and J usage is TRBJ1-1, with D possibly being TRBD1 (5 bases). V lost 5 bases to trimming and J lost 2 bases, with 21 bases between them. Germline CDR1 reads MNHNS; CDR2 reads SASEGT. CDR3 length: 17 amino acids.

In the case of this clone: One end of the junction does not line up with germline, which may come from a read error. The chain links TRBV7-7 to TRBJ2-1, with TRBD2 matching over 10 bases. The CDR3 sequence is 15 residues long. Germline V gene sequence: CDR1 SSHAT, CDR2 FNYEAQ (reference sequence). As DNA, the CDR3 is TGTGCTAGCAGCTTTGACCTAGCGGGAGTCAATGAGCAGTTCTTC. It encodes CASSFDLAGVNEQFF.

The chain employs TRBV28 and TRBJ1-5, with D possibly TRBD1 on 5 matching bases. This CDR3 region has 18 residues. Germline lookup yields CDR1 MDHEN and CDR2 SYDVKM. Trimming took 3 bases from V and 0 from J, leaving 18 bases between them. The CDR3 DNA reads as TGTGCCAGCAGTTTTACTTTGGCAGGGCCATATAGCAATCAGCCCCAGCATTTT. Its protein is CASSFTLAGPYSNQPQHF. Full variable domain (outside the CDR3, taken from reference TRBV28 and TRBJ1-5): DVKVTQSSRYLVKRTGEKVFLECVQDMDHENMFWYRQDPGLGLRLIYFSYDVKMKEKGDIPEGYSVSREKKERFSLILESASTNQTSMYLCASSFTLAGPYSNQPQHFGDGTRLSIL.

The rearrangement links TRBV11-3 to TRBJ1-6; no firm D call. The V and J ends lost 1 base and 6 bases respectively, with 4 bases between them. There are 13 residues in the CDR3. In germline, CDR1 is SGHNT, CDR2 YENEEA. CDR3 region: CASSLGSNSPLHF. The DNA of the CDR3 is TGTGCCAGCAGCTTAGGGAGTAATTCACCCCTCCACTTT.

This clone was detected a few times. The chain employs TRBV5-4 and TRBJ2-7; TRBD1 agrees at 7 bases. The CDR3 covers 15 residues. In germline, CDR1 is SGHNT, CDR2 YYREEE (reference sequence). V shed 4 bases, J shed 3 bases, and the junction held 10 bases outside the gene matches. DNA for the CDR3: TGTGCCAGCAGCCCGTGGGGGACAGAGAACTACGAGCAGTACTTC. This translates into CASSPWGTENYEQYF.

This clone appeared once. This chain connects TRBV19 to TRBJ2-4; 8 bases align to TRBD1. Per the germline V gene, CDR1 is LNHDA and CDR2 is SQIVND (reference sequence). V lost 5 bases, J lost 0 bases, and 12 bases stayed unmatched. The length of the CDR3 is 18 residues. The CDR3 protein is CASSLPGQGILAKNIQYF. The DNA for the CDR3 is TGTGCCAGTAGTCTCCCCGGACAGGGTATCCTAGCCAAAAACATTCAGTACTTC.

CDR3 in DNA: TGTGCCAGTAGTAGATTCGGGACAGGGATGCCTGAAGCTTTCTTT. This encodes CASSRFGTGMPEAFF. The chain joins TRBV19 to TRBJ1-1, with 9 bases that match TRBD1. V was pared by 4 bases and J by 6 bases, with 9 bases of the junction left unmatched. CDR3 length equals 15 residues. From germline, CDR1 is LNHDA and CDR2 SQIVND (reference sequence). Filled out from reference TRBV19 and TRBJ1-1, the complete variable domain reads DGGITQSPKYLFRKEGQNVTLSCEQNLNHDAMYWYRQDPGQGLRLIYYSQIVNDFQKGDIAEGYSVSREKKESFPLTVTSAQKNPTAFYLCASSRFGTGMPEAFFGQGTRLTVV.

A few counts support this clone. The V and J genes are TRBV28 and TRBJ1-1; no firm D call. This CDR3 region has 13 residues. V lost 4 bases and J lost 6, with 12 bases in between. The V gene's germline CDR1 is MDHEN and CDR2 SYDVKM. DNA of the CDR3: TGTGCCAGCAGTTCCGTGTGGGAGTCTGAAGCTTTCTTT. This gives the protein CASSSVWESEAFF.

The rearrangement uses TRBV2 and TRBJ1-5; 9 bases align to TRBD1. After removal of 4 bases from V and 6 bases from J, the junction contained 7 bases not matched to a gene. The CDR3 consists of 15 residues. Germline assignment: CDR1 SNHLY and CDR2 FYNNEI. The DNA of the CDR3 is TGTGCCAGCAGTGTCACAGGGGGCATCCCTCAGCCCCAGCATTTT. Translating it yields CASSVTGGIPQPQHF.

The J gene is TRBJ2-7, the V gene TRBV4-2; 13 positions match TRBD2. CDR3 length: 18 residues. In germline, CDR1 is LGHNA, CDR2 YNFKEQ. The V and J ends lost 3 bases and 2 bases, in that order; junction bases with no gene match: 10. The CDR3 protein is CASSHPRTSGSQPYEQYF. For the CDR3, the DNA is TGTGCCAGCAGCCATCCCCGGACTAGCGGGAGTCAACCCTACGAGCAGTACTTC.

This chain joins TRBV5-1 and TRBJ2-3; possible D gene TRBD2, 6 bases. Germline CDR1 SGHRS, CDR2 YFSETQ. V was shortened by 0 bases and J by 2 bases, with 16 bases between the two germline ends. The CDR3 contains 17 residues. The CDR3 DNA reads TGCGCCAGCAGCTTGGCCCCGGCGGGGATGCTCACAGATACGCAGTATTTT. This sequence encodes CASSLAPAGMLTDTQYF.

In its sample, this clone was seen a few times. The chain couples TRBV4-3 to TRBJ1-1, with a tentative D call TRBD1 (6 bases). This CDR3 contains 15 residues. Looked up from germline, CDR1 is LGHNA and CDR2 is YSLEER. Trimming shortened V by 0 bases and J by 3 bases, and 11 bases separated the two germline ends. CDR3 coding DNA: TGCGCCAGCAGCCAAGATGGGGGGGCTTACACTGAAGCTTTCTTT. Protein sequence: CASSQDGGAYTEAFF.

This clone has more than one count but fewer than ten. At one boundary the junction diverges from the germline segment, which might be a read error. This chain connects TRBV20-1 to TRBJ2-7; 9 positions match TRBD1. This CDR3 contains 11 residues. Per germline, CDR1 DFQATT and CDR2 SNEGSKA (reference sequence). The CDR3 loop is CSASYRDRANF. Here the CDR3 DNA reads TGCAGTGCTAGTTATCGGGACAGGGCCAACTTC.

The chain recombines TRBV5-4 with TRBJ2-3; no clear D. The CDR3 runs to 12 residues. In germline, CDR1 is SGHNT, CDR2 YYREEE (reference sequence). Trimming took off 4 bases at V and 11 bases at J, with 14 bases between the two ends. CDR3 region: CASSLQKYGQYF. As DNA, the CDR3 is TGTGCCAGCAGCCTGCAGAAATATGGGCAGTATTTT.

This rearrangement joins TRBV6-5 to TRBJ2-7, with 9 positions matching TRBD1. The germline gives CDR1 MNHEY, CDR2 SVGAGI. V lost 7 bases and J lost 5; bases outside the gene matches: 9. This CDR3 region has 14 residues. CDR3 DNA sequence: TGTGCCAGCACTCCAGGACAGGGGTGGAACGAGCAGTACTTC. Protein sequence: CASTPGQGWNEQYF.

This clone appeared a single time. V is TRBV5-1 and J is TRBJ1-1, with 7 bases that match TRBD1. V was clipped by 4 bases and J by 6 bases; unmatched bases: 18. The CDR3 length is 17 residues. Per germline, CDR1 SGHRS and CDR2 YFSETQ. The CDR3 here is CASSPWEQGRVDAEAFF. The DNA of the CDR3 is TGCGCCAGCAGCCCGTGGGAACAGGGGCGCGTGGACGCTGAAGCTTTCTTT.

The chain is built from TRBV10-2 and TRBJ2-1, with D maybe TRBD1 (6 bases). The CDR3 totals 12 residues. Trimming removed 7 bases from V and 6 bases from J, with 10 bases in between. The germline gives CDR1 WSHSY, CDR2 SAAADI. As DNA, the CDR3 is TGCGCCAGCAATAACAGGGTCAATGAGCAGTTCTTC. Translated, it gives CASNNRVNEQFF.

The chain joins TRBV28 to TRBJ1-2; D unresolved. Germline V gene lookup returns CDR1 MDHEN and CDR2 SYDVKM. This CDR3 comprises 15 residues. The germline V and J ends were trimmed by 6 bases and 12 bases, with 26 bases remaining between them. The CDR3 reads CASSVGQVNAWRDTF. CDR3 coding DNA: TGTGCCAGCAGCGTCGGGCAGGTCAATGCTTGGAGGGACACCTTC.

The chain carries TRBV5-1 and TRBJ2-5, with a weak D call TRBD1 (5 bases). Germline V gene lookup returns CDR1 SGHRS and CDR2 YFSETQ. The ends were cut back, 3 bases at V and 2 bases at J, with 20 bases in the middle. This CDR3 contains 17 residues. CDR3 nucleotide sequence: TGCGCCAGCAGCTCCGATAATAAAACAGGAGCTCAAGAGACCCAGTACTTC. Protein product: CASSSDNKTGAQETQYF. Together with reference TRBV5-1 and TRBJ2-5, the CDR3 gives the full variable domain: KAGVTQTPRYLIKTRGQQVTLSCSPISGHRSVSWYQQTPGQGLQFLFEYFSETQRNKGNFPGRFSGRQFSNSRSEMNVSTLELGDSALYLCASSSDNKTGAQETQYFGPGTRLLVL.

The rearrangement uses TRBV7-2 and TRBJ1-2; no clear D. The CDR3 has 14 amino acids. The germline gives CDR1 SGHTA, CDR2 FQGNSA. Trimming stripped 1 base from V and 2 bases from J, with 8 bases between. CDR3 amino acids: CASSLESVNYGYTF. The CDR3 nucleotides read TGTGCCAGCAGCTTAGAGTCGGTGAACTATGGCTACACCTTC. The full variable domain, completed using reference TRBV7-2 and TRBJ1-2, is GAGVSQSPSNKVTEKGKDVELRCDPISGHTALYWYRQSLGQGLEFLIYFQGNSAPDKSGLPSDRFSAERTGGSVSTLTIQRTQQEDSAVYLCASSLESVNYGYTFGSGTRLTVV.

The J gene is TRBJ2-3, the V gene TRBV10-1; perhaps TRBD2 as D (6 bases). V was trimmed by 6 bases and J by 0 bases, leaving 7 bases between them. CDR3 size: 13 residues. The V gene's germline CDR1 is WNHNN and CDR2 SYGVQD (reference sequence). The CDR3 region is CASRRGSTDTQYF. The CDR3 DNA is TGCGCCAGCAGGCGGGGAAGCACAGATACGCAGTATTTT.